This entry concerns a single T cell receptor (beta chain). What it binds is unknown. The sample originates from a study of T-cell reconstitution after alpha-beta-depleted transplantation in children. General study findings and limits: Elevated TCRbeta diversity at day 60 was traced, in some patients, to surviving recipient T cells and thymic progenitors. Several hundred expanded graft clones reportedly gave rise to the alpha-beta T cells present about two months after transplant.

Deletions cut 9 bases from V and 4 bases from J, with 15 bases between. This CDR3 has 13 amino acids. The TCRbeta library incorporated unique molecular identifiers. TCRdb used MiXCR to reprocess the PCR reads, holding one entry per CDR3 protein. The top ten clones hold approximately 9.9% of a sample with fewer than 400,000 distinct CDR3 sequences, approximately 23% of them seen once. The chain carries TRBV12-3 or TRBV12-4 and TRBJ2-5, with D possibly matching TRBD1 (7 bases). The clonotype comes from a male patient under 18 who had a stem cell transplant for acute lymphoblastic leukemia, so the T cells may come from the graft donor. Here the sequenced sample was PBMCs, mostly from graft donor cells, taken 180 days after TCRalphabeta/CD19-depleted stem cell transplant. This chain's CDR3 is CASRRDRPETQYF. CDR3 DNA: TGTGCCAGTCGGCGGGACAGACCAGAGACCCAGTACTTC.